These T cell receptor beta chains were read from a single sample in a study of T cells in Graves' hyperthyroidism and ophthalmopathy. TCRdb ran MiXCR on the multiplex PCR reads and lists one entry per CDR3 protein. Among about 560,000 distinct CDR3 sequences listed, around 15% were seen once. Sequencing input: blood. All receptors derive from a woman aged 18-30 years with Graves' hyperthyroidism. CDR3s leave out the opening cysteine and the closing phenylalanine or tryptophan. The listing skips clone size in some rows; elsewhere it reads once, few, many or a size class.

j_call clone_size v_call cdr3_aa
TRBJ2-7 many TRBV12-3/TRBV12-4 ASTPWGGGQNEQY
TRBJ2-5 few TRBV7-2 ASSLAEFETQY
TRBJ2-7 NA TRBV19 ASSTPLGRAQSHEQY
TRBJ2-3 NA TRBV6-2/TRBV6-3 ASSAYPPRTSTDTQY
TRBJ1-1 NA TRBV6-1 ASSRTGGWNTEAF
TRBJ2-5 NA TRBV11-3 ASSSGLAGHQETQY
TRBJ1-2 NA TRBV6-1 ASSPGQGWAGS
TRBJ2-2 few TRBV12-3/TRBV12-4 ASSFLWDAGELF
TRBJ1-5 many TRBV20-1 SARASGSNQPQH
TRBJ2-3 few TRBV6-2/TRBV6-3 ASSSLAGGGRNTQY
TRBJ2-5 NA TRBV5-1 ASSPEGAVGY
TRBJ1-2 NA TRBV24-1 ATSEADSWDGYT
TRBJ2-1 many TRBV2 ASKTSGYNEQF
TRBJ1-5 many TRBV12-3/TRBV12-4 ASSPTGRNQPQH
TRBJ1-5 few TRBV7-9 ASSLGGRYNQPQH
TRBJ2-7 many TRBV20-1 SAEDRDLSYEQY
TRBJ2-7 many TRBV4-2 ASSQDRGIEQY
TRBJ2-2 NA TRBV6-5 ASSYSGGTNTGELF
TRBJ2-5 NA TRBV20-1 SAIPGQNQETQY
TRBJ2-1 NA TRBV19 ASSIGRGRDEQF
TRBJ2-1 few TRBV20-1 SVGISGLSYNEQF
TRBJ2-3 many TRBV11-2 ASSLFLEGGLDTQY
TRBJ2-1 many TRBV3-1 ASSQDDRDIPYNEQF
TRBJ2-3 few TRBV3-1 ASSLTGTSGTDTQY
TRBJ1-2 few TRBV27 ASSLTRTRGYT
TRBJ1-1 NA TRBV27 ASSPTRVNTEAF
TRBJ2-2 many TRBV11-2 ASSPLFANTGELF
TRBJ2-1 many TRBV28 ASTRTYEQF
TRBJ2-7 NA TRBV15 ATSRLAGATSYEQY
TRBJ2-3 few TRBV24-1 ATNDAGGGETDTQY
TRBJ2-2 many TRBV28 ASSLPIGTGDSTGELF
TRBJ2-5 many TRBV20-1 SARGFPQETQY
TRBJ2-7 once TRBV6-1 ASSEGGLHYEQY
TRBJ2-3 many TRBV2 ASRNRLAATDTQY
TRBJ2-1 many TRBV7-2 ASSRAGTGGPKGEQF
TRBJ2-7 NA TRBV20-1 SARDSATSEQY
TRBJ2-3 many TRBV6-1 ASSERGWTDTQY
TRBJ2-1 many TRBV20-1 SATTSGAHNEQF
TRBJ1-3 few TRBV19 ASTRFNGNTIY
TRBJ2-3 many TRBV7-6 ASSLAMGHTDTQY
TRBJ1-2 few TRBV4-1 ASRQIGGYGYT
TRBJ1-2 NA TRBV7-9 ASSLATENYGYT
TRBJ2-7 many TRBV5-1 ASSPDRGLSSYEQY
TRBJ2-5 few TRBV18 ASSPMAGEGETQY
TRBJ2-5 many TRBV7-2 ASSLGLRWETQY
TRBJ2-7 many TRBV18 ASSQDNSYEQY